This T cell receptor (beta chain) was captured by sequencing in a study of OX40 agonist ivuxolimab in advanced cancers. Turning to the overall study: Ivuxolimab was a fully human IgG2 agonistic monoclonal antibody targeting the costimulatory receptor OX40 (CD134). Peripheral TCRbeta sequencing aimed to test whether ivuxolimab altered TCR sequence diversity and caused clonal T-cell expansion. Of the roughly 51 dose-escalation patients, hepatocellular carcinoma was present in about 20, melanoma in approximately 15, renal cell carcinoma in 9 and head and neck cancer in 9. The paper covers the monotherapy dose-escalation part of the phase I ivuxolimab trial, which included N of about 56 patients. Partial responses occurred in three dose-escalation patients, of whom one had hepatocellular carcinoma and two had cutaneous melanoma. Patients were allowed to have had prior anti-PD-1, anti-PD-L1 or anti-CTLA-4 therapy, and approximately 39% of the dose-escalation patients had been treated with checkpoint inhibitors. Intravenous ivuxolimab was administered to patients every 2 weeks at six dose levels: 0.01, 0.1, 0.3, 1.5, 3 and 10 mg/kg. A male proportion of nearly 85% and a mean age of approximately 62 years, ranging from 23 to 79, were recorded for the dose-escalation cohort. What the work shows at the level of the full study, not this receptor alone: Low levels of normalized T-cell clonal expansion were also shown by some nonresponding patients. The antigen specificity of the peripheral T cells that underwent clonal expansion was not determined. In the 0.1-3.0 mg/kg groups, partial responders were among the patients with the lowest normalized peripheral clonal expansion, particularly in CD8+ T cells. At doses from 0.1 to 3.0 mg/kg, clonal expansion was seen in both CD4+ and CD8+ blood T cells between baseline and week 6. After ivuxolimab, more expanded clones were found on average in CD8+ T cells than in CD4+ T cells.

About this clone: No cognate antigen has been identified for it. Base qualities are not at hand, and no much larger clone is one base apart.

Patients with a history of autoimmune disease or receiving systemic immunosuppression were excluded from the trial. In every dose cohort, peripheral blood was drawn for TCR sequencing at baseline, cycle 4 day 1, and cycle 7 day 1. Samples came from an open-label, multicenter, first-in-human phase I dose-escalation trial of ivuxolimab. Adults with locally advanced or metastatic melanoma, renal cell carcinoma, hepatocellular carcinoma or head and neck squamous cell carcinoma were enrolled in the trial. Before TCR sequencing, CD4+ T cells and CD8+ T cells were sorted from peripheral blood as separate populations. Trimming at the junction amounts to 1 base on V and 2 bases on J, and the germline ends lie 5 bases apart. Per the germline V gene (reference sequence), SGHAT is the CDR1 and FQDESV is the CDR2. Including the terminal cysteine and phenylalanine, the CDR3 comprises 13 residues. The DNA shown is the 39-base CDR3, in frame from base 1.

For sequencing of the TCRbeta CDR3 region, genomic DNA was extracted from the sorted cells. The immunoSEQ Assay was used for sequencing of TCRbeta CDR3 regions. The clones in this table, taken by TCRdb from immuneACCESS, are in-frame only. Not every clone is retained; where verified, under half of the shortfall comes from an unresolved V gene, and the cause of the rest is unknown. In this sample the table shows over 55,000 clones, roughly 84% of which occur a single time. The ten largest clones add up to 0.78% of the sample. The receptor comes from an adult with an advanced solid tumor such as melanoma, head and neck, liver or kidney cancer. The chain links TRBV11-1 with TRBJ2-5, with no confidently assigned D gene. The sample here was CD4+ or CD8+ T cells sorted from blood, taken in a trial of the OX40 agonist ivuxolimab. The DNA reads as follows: TGTGCCAGCAGCTTAGGCCAGCAAGAGACCCAGTACTTC. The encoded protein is CASSLGQQETQYF.